The T cell receptor (beta chain) described here comes from a study of CD4 T cells in relation to SARS-CoV-2 and coronaviruses. Study overall: PBMCs were cultured with antigen for roughly nine days before TCR beta sequencing.

In the case of this clone: Its target is not known.

Regarding the study as a whole: Crossreactive clones expanded significantly less to SARS-CoV-2 than monoreactive clones.

Before the COVID-19 pandemic, during about 2011-2019, CD4+ T cells were taken from unexposed donors. After ten to eleven days of culture, CD4+ T cells were isolated. Cells permitting, SARS-CoV-2 S/N and four cold-coronavirus spikes were tested on unexposed-donor CD4+ T cells. Cultures held more than 1.5 million PBMCs per well with around 9.8 IU/ml IL-2. The method was immunoSEQ multiplex PCR; TCRdb's version includes in-frame clones alone and lacks a portion of them. The sample lists approximately 30,000 clones, about 80% occurring once. CDR3 size: 14 residues. V shed 3 bases and J 9 bases; nucleotides not matched to a gene: 2. Germline loops: CDR1 SGHTA, CDR2 FQGTGA.

What was sequenced was CD4+ T cells from PBMCs, cultured in vitro. V usage is TRBV7-3 and J usage is TRBJ1-6, with 10 nucleotides matching TRBD1. The clonotype was recovered from a human donor in good health. This CDR3 reads CASSLTGGTSPLHF. CDR3 nucleotide sequence: TGTGCCAGCAGCTTGACAGGGGGCACTTCACCCCTCCACTTT.